A single sample is the source of the 25 T cell receptor beta chains below, sequenced in a study of siplizumab effects on memory and regulatory T cells. TCRdb's copy holds only in-frame clones and misses some; the assay was immunoSEQ multiplex PCR. This sample has fewer than 85,000 clones, with 87% found just once. Sequencing was carried out using Tregs sorted from blood. The receptor source for this set is a human donor in good health.

The V call is TRBV7-7, the J call TRBJ2-6, with D unresolved. CDR1 and CDR2 from the germline V gene are SSHAT and FNYEAQ (reference sequence). The CDR3 is 14 residues long. V was shortened by 5 bases and J by 1 base, with 6 bases between the two germline ends. For the CDR3, the DNA is TGTGCCAGCAGCAGTGGATCTGGGGCCAACGTCCTGACTTTC. Amino acid sequence: CASSSGSGANVLTF.

This sequence joins TRBV4-3 and TRBJ1-5, with D perhaps TRBD1 (5 bases). Germline CDR1 LGHNA, CDR2 YSLEER. The CDR3 has 15 residues. With 0 bases removed from V and 7 bases from J, the gap between germline ends came to 13 bases. CDR3 region: CASSQERAQGQPQHF. The CDR3 region has the DNA TGCGCCAGCAGCCAAGAGCGCGCCCAGGGACAGCCCCAGCATTTT.

This rearrangement joins TRBV7-6 to TRBJ2-3; weak D call: TRBD2 (5 bases). Germline loops: CDR1 SGHVS, CDR2 FNYEAQ. With 3 bases removed from V and 2 bases from J, the gap between germline ends came to 9 bases. This CDR3 is built from 14 residues. CDR3 coding DNA: TGTGCCAGCAGCTTTAGGCGGGCCACAGATACGCAGTATTTT. Amino acids: CASSFRRATDTQYF.

The chain links TRBV7-8 to TRBJ1-2; no clear D gene. Germline CDR1 SGHVS, CDR2 FQNEAQ. Trimming stripped 1 base from V and 6 bases from J, with 15 bases between. The CDR3 has 15 residues. The CDR3 sequence: CASSLGVIILHGYTF. The CDR3 DNA reads TGTGCCAGCAGCTTAGGAGTGATCATTCTGCATGGCTACACCTTC.

This chain links TRBV11-2 with TRBJ1-5, with TRBD1 matching over 8 bases. V shed 2 bases, J shed 6 bases, and the junction held 3 bases outside the gene matches. Looked up from germline, CDR1 is SGHAT and CDR2 is FQNNGV. The CDR3 has 14 residues. The CDR3 protein is CASSLPGGSQPQHF. CDR3 DNA: TGTGCCAGCAGCTTACCAGGGGGCAGTCAGCCCCAGCATTTT. Variable domain in full (rest from reference TRBV11-2 and TRBJ1-5): EAGVAQSPRYKIIEKRQSVAFWCNPISGHATLYWYQQILGQGPKLLIQFQNNGVVDDSQLPKDRFSAERLKGVDSTLKIQPAKLEDSAVYLCASSLPGGSQPQHFGDGTRLSIL.

The rearrangement links TRBV30 to TRBJ2-3; D is perhaps TRBD2 (5 bases). Germline CDR1 reads GTSNPN; CDR2 reads SVGIG (reference sequence). Trimming shortened V by 1 base and J by 1 base, and 9 bases separated the two germline ends. The CDR3 spans 14 residues. The CDR3 coding sequence is TGTGCCTGGAGTGATGGAGCGGGCACAGATACGCAGTATTTT. Its protein product is CAWSDGAGTDTQYF.

The chain combines TRBV7-2 with TRBJ2-3, with a possible D match to TRBD2 (6 bases). Germline V CDR1 and CDR2: SGHTA, FQGNSA. The CDR3 covers 13 residues. Trimming left V 2 bases short and J 4 bases short, with 7 bases between. CDR3 sequence: CASSLWGADTQYF. The CDR3 DNA sequence: TGTGCCAGCAGCTTATGGGGGGCAGATACGCAGTATTTT. Complete variable domain (other parts from reference TRBV7-2 and TRBJ2-3): GAGVSQSPSNKVTEKGKDVELRCDPISGHTALYWYRQSLGQGLEFLIYFQGNSAPDKSGLPSDRFSAERTGGSVSTLTIQRTQQEDSAVYLCASSLWGADTQYFGPGTRLTVL.

The chain links TRBV14 to TRBJ1-3; 10 bases map to TRBD1. Germline CDR1 and CDR2: SGHDN and FVKESK. The CDR3 is made up of 18 amino acids. After removal of 2 bases from V and 0 bases from J, the junction contained 7 bases not matched to a gene. CDR3 in amino acids: CASSQYPGQGLSGNTIYF. The CDR3 nucleotides are TGTGCCAGCAGCCAATACCCGGGACAGGGGCTCTCTGGAAACACCATATATTTT. Supplemented by reference TRBV14 and TRBJ1-3, the full variable domain reads EAGVTQFPSHSVIEKGQTVTLRCDPISGHDNLYWYRRVMGKEIKFLLHFVKESKQDESGMPNNRFLAERTGGTYSTLKVQPAELEDSGVYFCASSQYPGQGLSGNTIYFGEGSWLTVV.

CDR3 sequence: CASSRAGGGQPQHF. The CDR3 nucleotides read TGTGCCAGCTCACGAGCGGGGGGCGGTCAGCCCCAGCATTTT. The chain couples TRBV18 to TRBJ1-5, with a possible D match to TRBD1 (6 bases). The CDR3 sequence is 14 residues long. CDR1 and CDR2 from the germline V gene are KGHSH and LQKENI. V was clipped by 4 bases and J by 6 bases, with 13 bases between them.

This clone was seen a few times. The genes are TRBV2 and TRBJ1-1; D may be TRBD1 (5 bases). The germline V and J ends were trimmed by 6 bases and 1 base, with 15 bases remaining between them. This CDR3 has 15 residues. The germline gives CDR1 SNHLY, CDR2 FYNNEI. CDR3 region: CASRLGPSGNTEAFF. The CDR3 DNA is TGTGCCAGCAGACTGGGGCCTTCGGGGAACACTGAAGCTTTCTTT.

The chain couples TRBV5-4 to TRBJ2-3, with 7 bases identical to TRBD1. Losses at the gene ends were 3 bases for V and 1 base for J; bases not matched to a gene: 2. CDR1 SGHNT and CDR2 YYREEE come from the germline V gene (reference sequence). CDR3 length: 14 residues. CDR3 in DNA: TGTGCCAGCAGCTCTCAGGGGGGCACAGATACGCAGTATTTT. Amino acid sequence: CASSSQGGTDTQYF.

This clone has just a few counts. The chain combines TRBV15 with TRBJ2-3; 10 bases match TRBD2. Germline V CDR1 and CDR2: LNHNV, YYDKDF (reference sequence). V lost 9 bases to trimming and J lost 0 bases; unmatched junction nucleotides: 9. The CDR3 has 16 residues. The DNA for the CDR3 is TGTGCCACGCAGCGGGGGGGCCTAAGGAGCACAGATACGCAGTATTTT. Translated: CATQRGGLRSTDTQYF.

Turning to this clone: The same CDR3 also results from other DNA sequences found in this sample. The chain has TRBV6-5 and TRBJ1-2, with 7 positions matching TRBD1. Germline CDR1 MNHEY, CDR2 SVGAGI. CDR3 length equals 14 residues. Trimming removed 5 bases from V and 2 bases from J; junction bases left unmatched: 5. The CDR3 coding sequence is TGTGCCAGCAGTCGGGGACAGCTGAACTATGGCTACACCTTC. This gives the protein CASSRGQLNYGYTF.

The count of this clone is one. The CDR3, as DNA: TGTGGAACCAGACAGGGGGCGCCCAAAAACATTCAGTACTTC. Protein: CGTRQGAPKNIQYF. The chain couples TRBV2 to TRBJ2-4, with 10 bases matching TRBD1. This CDR3 is 14 amino acids long. Germline lookup yields CDR1 SNHLY and CDR2 FYNNEI.

The CDR3 loop reads CASSTLEDRASYGYTF. In DNA form, the CDR3 reads TGTGCCAGCAGCACTCTCGAGGACAGGGCCTCCTATGGCTACACCTTC. This chain joins TRBV5-6 and TRBJ1-2; 8 bases are shared with TRBD1. This CDR3 has 16 residues. The germline V gene has CDR1 SGHDT and CDR2 YYEEEE. V trimming: 4 bases; J trimming: 4 bases; junction bases outside the gene matches: 12. The full variable domain, with the rest looked up from reference TRBV5-6 and TRBJ1-2, is DAGVTQSPTHLIKTRGQQVTLRCSPKSGHDTVSWYQQALGQGPQFIFQYYEEEERQRGNFPDRFSGHQFPNYSSELNVNALLLGDSALYLCASSTLEDRASYGYTFGSGTRLTVV.

V is TRBV6-6 and J is TRBJ2-5, with 12 bases fitting TRBD2. The germline V gene encodes CDR1 MNHNY and CDR2 SVGAGI (reference sequence). The V and J ends lost 4 bases and 14 bases, in that order; junction bases with no gene match: 5. The CDR3 consists of 12 residues. The CDR3 sequence: CASSSTSGGSYF. The CDR3 DNA follows: TGTGCCAGCAGTTCGACTAGCGGGGGCTCCTACTTC.

This chain uses TRBV21-1 with TRBJ2-3; TRBD2, the table's D call, was not compared with the DNA. TRBV21-1 is shown as a pseudogene. The CDR3 contains 14 residues. The CDR3 loop is CASSGGGGTDTQYF. For the CDR3, the DNA is TGTGCCAGCAGCGGCGGGGGGGGCACAGATACGCAGTATTTT.

This chain uses TRBV7-2 with TRBJ2-7, with D possibly TRBD2 on 7 matching bases. Per germline, CDR1 SGHTA and CDR2 FQGNSA. The ends were cut back, 3 bases at V and 2 bases at J, with 11 bases in the middle. The CDR3 extends over 14 amino acids. In DNA form, the CDR3 reads TGTGCCAGCAGCTTTCGGCGGGGGCCCTACGAGCAGTACTTC. Amino acids: CASSFRRGPYEQYF.

CDR3 sequence reads: CASSYSSLRGLLFF. CDR3 DNA sequence: TGTGCCAGCAGTTACTCGAGTCTCAGGGGTTTGCTGTTCTTC. This chain joins TRBV6-5 and TRBJ2-1, with D perhaps TRBD1 (6 bases). CDR1 and CDR2 from the germline V gene are MNHEY and SVGAGI. V lost 0 bases and J 15 bases, leaving 18 bases between the germline ends. The CDR3 covers 14 residues.

The genes are TRBV5-1 and TRBJ2-2; D call uncertain. This CDR3 spans 14 amino acids. CDR1 SGHRS and CDR2 YFSETQ come from the germline V gene. V was trimmed by 0 bases and J by 1 base, leaving 4 bases between them. The CDR3 bases are TGCGCCAGCAGCTTGGGTCGGAACACCGGGGAGCTGTTTTTT. This sequence encodes CASSLGRNTGELFF.

The chain carries TRBV2 and TRBJ1-6; the match to TRBD1 covers 7 bases. With V trimmed by 8 bases and J by 0 bases, 22 bases remained unmatched. CDR1 is SNHLY, CDR2 FYNNEI, per germline. This CDR3 contains 21 residues. DNA of the CDR3: TGTGCCAGCGTTCGACAACTGACAATCTGGACAGGCAGCTCCTATAATTCACCCCTCCACTTT. Translation: CASVRQLTIWTGSSYNSPLHF.

This chain links TRBV30 with TRBJ1-4; 7 bases are a match to TRBD1. This CDR3 region has 15 residues. Germline CDR1 reads GTSNPN; CDR2 reads SVGIG (reference sequence). The V gene end was trimmed by 3 bases and the J gene end by 4 bases; junction bases not matched to a gene: 8. CDR3: CAWSRGQAINEKLFF. The CDR3 DNA follows: TGTGCCTGGAGCCGCGGACAGGCGATTAATGAAAAACTGTTTTTT.

This clone was detected once. Here the CDR3 reads CASSRVPGSEKLFF. CDR3 sequence (DNA): TGTGCCAGCAGTCGGGTCCCTGGAAGTGAAAAACTGTTTTTT. This rearrangement joins TRBV6-5 to TRBJ1-4; D not certain. The length of the CDR3 is 14 residues. Germline V CDR1 and CDR2: MNHEY, SVGAGI. V was cut by 5 bases and J by 7 bases, with 14 bases left in between.

The chain is built from TRBV5-4 and TRBJ2-1; D remains ambiguous. Germline CDR1 is SGHNT and CDR2 is YYREEE (reference sequence). The CDR3 is made up of 15 amino acids. Trimming removed 4 bases from V and 0 bases from J, with 11 bases in between. The DNA for the CDR3 is TGTGCCAGCAGCCTCGATTTTAGCTCCTACAATGAGCAGTTCTTC. Translating gives CASSLDFSSYNEQFF.

The rearrangement joins TRBV4-3 to TRBJ1-2; D not resolved. Trimming stripped 3 bases from V and 9 bases from J, with 14 bases between. CDR3 length equals 13 residues. Germline V lookup: CDR1 LGHNA, CDR2 YSLEER. The CDR3 nucleotides are TGCGCCAGCAGCCAGGAGAGAGGGATGCGCTACACCTTC. Its protein product is CASSQERGMRYTF.